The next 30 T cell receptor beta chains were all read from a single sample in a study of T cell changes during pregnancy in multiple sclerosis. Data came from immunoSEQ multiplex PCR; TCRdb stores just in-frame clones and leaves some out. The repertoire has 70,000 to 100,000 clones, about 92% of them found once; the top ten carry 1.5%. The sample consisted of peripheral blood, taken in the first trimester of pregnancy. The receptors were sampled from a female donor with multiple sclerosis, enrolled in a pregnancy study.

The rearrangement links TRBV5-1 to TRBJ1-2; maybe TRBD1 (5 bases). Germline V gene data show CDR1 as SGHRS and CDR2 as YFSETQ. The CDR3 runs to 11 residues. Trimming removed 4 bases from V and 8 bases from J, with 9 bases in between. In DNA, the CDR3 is TGCGCCAGCAGCATAGGGGCCGGCTACACCTTC. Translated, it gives CASSIGAGYTF.

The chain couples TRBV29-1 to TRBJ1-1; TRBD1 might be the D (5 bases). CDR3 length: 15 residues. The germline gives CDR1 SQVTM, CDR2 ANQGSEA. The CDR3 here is CRPWVRGGGNTEAFF. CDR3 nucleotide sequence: TGCAGACCTTGGGTTCGGGGCGGGGGAAACACTGAAGCTTTCTTT.

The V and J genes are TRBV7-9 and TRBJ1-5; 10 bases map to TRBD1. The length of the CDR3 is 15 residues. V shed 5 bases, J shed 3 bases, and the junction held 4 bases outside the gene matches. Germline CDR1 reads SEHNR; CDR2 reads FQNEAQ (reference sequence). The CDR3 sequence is CASSVGTGDNQPQHF. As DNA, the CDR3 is TGTGCCAGCAGCGTCGGGACAGGGGACAATCAGCCCCAGCATTTT.

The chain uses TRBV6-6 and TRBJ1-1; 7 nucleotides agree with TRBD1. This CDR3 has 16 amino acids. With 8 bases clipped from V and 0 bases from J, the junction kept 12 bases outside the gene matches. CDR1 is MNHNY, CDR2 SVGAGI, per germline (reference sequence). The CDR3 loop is CASGAKGAGMNTEAFF. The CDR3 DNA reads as TGTGCCAGCGGAGCGAAGGGGGCGGGAATGAACACTGAAGCTTTCTTT.

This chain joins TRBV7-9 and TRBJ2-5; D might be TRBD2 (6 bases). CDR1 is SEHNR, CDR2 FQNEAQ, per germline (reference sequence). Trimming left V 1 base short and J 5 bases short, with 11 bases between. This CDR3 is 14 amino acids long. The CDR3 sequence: CASSLEAGRETQYF. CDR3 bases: TGTGCCAGCAGCTTAGAAGCAGGGAGGGAGACCCAGTACTTC.

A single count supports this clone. The CDR3 region has the DNA TGTGCCAGCAGTTTCCACGCCGGGTCTCCACGGGAGCTGTTTTTT. Translation: CASSFHAGSPRELFF. The genes are TRBV27 and TRBJ2-2; D is undetermined. There are 15 residues in the CDR3. V dropped 3 bases and J dropped 9 bases, with 17 bases sitting between them. From germline, CDR1 is MNHEY and CDR2 SMNVEV (reference sequence).

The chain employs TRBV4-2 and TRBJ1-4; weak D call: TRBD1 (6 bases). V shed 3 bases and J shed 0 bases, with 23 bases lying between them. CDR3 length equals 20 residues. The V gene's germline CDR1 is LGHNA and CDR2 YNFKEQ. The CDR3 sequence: CASSQFAGGEILTTNEKLFF. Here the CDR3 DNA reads TGTGCCAGCAGCCAGTTCGCGGGGGGCGAGATACTTACAACTAATGAAAAACTGTTTTTT.

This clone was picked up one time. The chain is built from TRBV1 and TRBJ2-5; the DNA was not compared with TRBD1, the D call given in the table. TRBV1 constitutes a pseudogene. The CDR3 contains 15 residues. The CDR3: CTSSRKIIRKETQYF. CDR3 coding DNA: TGCACCAGCAGCCGAAAGATTATCAGAAAAGAGACCCAGTACTTC.

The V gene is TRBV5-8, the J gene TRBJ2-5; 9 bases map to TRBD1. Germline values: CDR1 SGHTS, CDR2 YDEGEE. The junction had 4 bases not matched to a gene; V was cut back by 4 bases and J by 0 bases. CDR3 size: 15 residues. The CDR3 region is CASSPGQGNQETQYF. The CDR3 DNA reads TGTGCCAGCAGCCCGGGACAGGGTAACCAAGAGACCCAGTACTTC.

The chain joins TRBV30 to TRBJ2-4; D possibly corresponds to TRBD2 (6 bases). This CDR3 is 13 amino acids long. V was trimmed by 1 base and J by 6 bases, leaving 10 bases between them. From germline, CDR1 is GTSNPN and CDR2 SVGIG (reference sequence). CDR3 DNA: TGTGCCTGGAGTGCGGGAGTTGCAAACATTCAGTACTTC. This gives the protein CAWSAGVANIQYF. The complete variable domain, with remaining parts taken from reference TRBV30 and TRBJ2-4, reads SQTIHQWPATLVQPVGSPLSLECTVEGTSNPNLYWYRQAAGRGLQLLFYSVGIGQISSEVPQNLSASRPQDRQFILSSKKLLLSDSGFYLCAWSAGVANIQYFGAGTRLSVL.

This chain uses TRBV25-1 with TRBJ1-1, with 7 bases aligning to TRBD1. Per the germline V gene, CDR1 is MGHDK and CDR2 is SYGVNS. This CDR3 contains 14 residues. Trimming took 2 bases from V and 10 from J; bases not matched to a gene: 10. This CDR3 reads CASSEARTGAGAFF. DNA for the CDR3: TGTGCCAGCAGTGAAGCAAGGACAGGTGCGGGAGCTTTCTTT.

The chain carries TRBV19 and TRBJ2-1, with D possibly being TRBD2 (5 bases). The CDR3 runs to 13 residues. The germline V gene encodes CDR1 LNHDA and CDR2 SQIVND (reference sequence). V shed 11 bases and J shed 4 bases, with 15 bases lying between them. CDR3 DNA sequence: TGTGCCTCTAGTGGAGGCAGTTACAATGAGCAGTTCTTC. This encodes CASSGGSYNEQFF.

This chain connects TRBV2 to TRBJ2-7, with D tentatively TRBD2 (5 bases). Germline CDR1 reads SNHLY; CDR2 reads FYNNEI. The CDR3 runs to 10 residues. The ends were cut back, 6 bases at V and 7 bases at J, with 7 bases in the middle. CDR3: CASRAVEQYF. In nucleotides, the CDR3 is TGTGCCAGCAGAGCGGTGGAGCAGTACTTC.

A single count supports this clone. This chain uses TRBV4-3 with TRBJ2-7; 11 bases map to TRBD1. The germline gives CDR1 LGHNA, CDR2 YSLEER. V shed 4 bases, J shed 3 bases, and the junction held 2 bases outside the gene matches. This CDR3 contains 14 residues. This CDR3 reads CASSPGTGGYEQYF. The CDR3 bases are TGCGCCAGCAGCCCAGGGACAGGGGGCTACGAGCAGTACTTC.

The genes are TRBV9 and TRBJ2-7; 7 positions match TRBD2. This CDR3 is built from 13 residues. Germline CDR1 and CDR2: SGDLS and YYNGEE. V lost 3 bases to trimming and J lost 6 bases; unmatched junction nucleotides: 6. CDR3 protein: CASSARGDLEQYF. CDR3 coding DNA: TGTGCCAGCAGCGCTCGGGGGGATCTCGAGCAGTACTTC.

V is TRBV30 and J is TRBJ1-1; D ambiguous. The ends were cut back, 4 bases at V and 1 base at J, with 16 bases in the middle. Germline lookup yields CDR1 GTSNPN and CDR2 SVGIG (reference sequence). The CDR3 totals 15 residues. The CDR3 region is CAWMTSAAENTEAFF. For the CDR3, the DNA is TGTGCCTGGATGACCAGCGCGGCGGAGAACACTGAAGCTTTCTTT.

The CDR3 sequence: CASSLARTGPNEKLFF. The DNA of the CDR3 is TGTGCCAGCAGCTTAGCAAGGACAGGGCCGAATGAAAAACTGTTTTTT. The chain links TRBV7-9 to TRBJ1-4, with 8 bases that match TRBD1. Trimming at V came to 0 bases and at J to 5 bases, leaving 5 bases not matched to a gene. The CDR3 has 16 residues. CDR1 and CDR2 from the germline V gene are SEHNR and FQNEAQ (reference sequence).

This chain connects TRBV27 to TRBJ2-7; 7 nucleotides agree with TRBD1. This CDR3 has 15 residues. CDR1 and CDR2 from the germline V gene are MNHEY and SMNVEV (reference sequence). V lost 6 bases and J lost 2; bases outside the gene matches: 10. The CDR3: CASSTGTAETYEQYF. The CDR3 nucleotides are TGTGCCAGCAGCACGGGGACAGCCGAGACCTACGAGCAGTACTTC.

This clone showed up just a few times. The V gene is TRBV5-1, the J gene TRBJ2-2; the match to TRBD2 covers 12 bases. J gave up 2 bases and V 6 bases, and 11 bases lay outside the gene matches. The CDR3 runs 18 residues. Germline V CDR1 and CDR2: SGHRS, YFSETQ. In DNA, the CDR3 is TGCGCCAGCAACCACCGGACTAGCGGGATCCCTAACACCGGGGAGCTGTTTTTT. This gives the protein CASNHRTSGIPNTGELFF.

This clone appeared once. This chain's CDR3 is CASRAGGVRWYGYTF. CDR3 DNA sequence: TGTGCCAGCAGGGCGGGAGGGGTTCGTTGGTATGGCTACACCTTC. V and J are TRBV25-1 and TRBJ1-2, with a weak D call TRBD1 (5 bases). Germline CDR1 is MGHDK and CDR2 is SYGVNS. Deletions cut 6 bases from V and 5 bases from J, with 19 bases between. The CDR3 spans 15 residues.

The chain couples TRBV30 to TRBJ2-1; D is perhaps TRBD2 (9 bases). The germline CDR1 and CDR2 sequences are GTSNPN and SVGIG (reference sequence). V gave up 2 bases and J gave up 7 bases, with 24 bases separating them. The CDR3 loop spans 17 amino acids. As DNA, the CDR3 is TGTGCCTGGAGTCGTAACAGGGGGGCTAGCGGGGCTAATGAGCAGTTCTTC. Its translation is CAWSRNRGASGANEQFF.

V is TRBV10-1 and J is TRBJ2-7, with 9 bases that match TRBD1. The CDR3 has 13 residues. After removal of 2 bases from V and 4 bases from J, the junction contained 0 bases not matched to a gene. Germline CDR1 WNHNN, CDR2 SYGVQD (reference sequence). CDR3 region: CASSEDRGYEQYF. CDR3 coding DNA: TGCGCCAGCAGTGAGGACAGGGGGTACGAGCAGTACTTC.

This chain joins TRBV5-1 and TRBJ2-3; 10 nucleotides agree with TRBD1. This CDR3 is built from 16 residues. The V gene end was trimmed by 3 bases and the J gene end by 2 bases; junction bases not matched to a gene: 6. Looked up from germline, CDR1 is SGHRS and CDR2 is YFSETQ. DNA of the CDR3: TGCGCCAGCAGCTCGACAGGGGGCGCCCCCACAGATACGCAGTATTTT. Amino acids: CASSSTGGAPTDTQYF.

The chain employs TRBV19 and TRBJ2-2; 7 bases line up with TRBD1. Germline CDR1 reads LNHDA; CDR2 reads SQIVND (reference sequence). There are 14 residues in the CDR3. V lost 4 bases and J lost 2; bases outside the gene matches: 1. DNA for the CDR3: TGTGCCAGTAGTAACAGGGGTAACACCGGGGAGCTGTTTTTT. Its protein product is CASSNRGNTGELFF.

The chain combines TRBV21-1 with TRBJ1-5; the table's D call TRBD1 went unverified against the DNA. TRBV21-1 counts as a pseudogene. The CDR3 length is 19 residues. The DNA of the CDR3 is TGTGCCAGCAGCAAACGGCCCGTGGACAGTCTTTATAGCAATCAGCCCCAGCATTTT. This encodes CASSKRPVDSLYSNQPQHF.

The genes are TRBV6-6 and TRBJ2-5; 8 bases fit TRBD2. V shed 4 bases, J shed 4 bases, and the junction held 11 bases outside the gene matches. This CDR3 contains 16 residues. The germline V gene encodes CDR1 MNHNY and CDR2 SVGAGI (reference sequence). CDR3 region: CASSSQRGRAGETQYF. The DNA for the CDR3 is TGTGCCAGCAGTTCCCAGCGGGGGCGAGCTGGAGAGACCCAGTACTTC.

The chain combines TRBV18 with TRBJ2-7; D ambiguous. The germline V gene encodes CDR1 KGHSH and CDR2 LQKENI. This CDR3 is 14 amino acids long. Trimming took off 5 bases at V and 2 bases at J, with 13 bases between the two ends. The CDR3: CASSTAFGPYEQYF. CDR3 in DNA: TGTGCCAGCTCAACAGCCTTTGGCCCCTACGAGCAGTACTTC.

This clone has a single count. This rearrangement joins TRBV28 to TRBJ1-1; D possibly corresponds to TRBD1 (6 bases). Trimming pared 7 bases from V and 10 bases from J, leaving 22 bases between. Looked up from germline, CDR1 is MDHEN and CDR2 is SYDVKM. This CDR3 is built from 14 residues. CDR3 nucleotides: TGTGCCAGCACCCCACCTGTTGGGGGCTTTCGAGCTTTCTTT. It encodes CASTPPVGGFRAFF.

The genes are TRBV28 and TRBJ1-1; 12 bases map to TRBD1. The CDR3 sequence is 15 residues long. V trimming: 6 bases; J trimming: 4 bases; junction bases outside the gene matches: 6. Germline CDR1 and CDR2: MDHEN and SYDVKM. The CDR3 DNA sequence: TGTGCCAGCAGCCGGGACAGGGGGCCCTTCACTGAAGCTTTCTTT. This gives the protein CASSRDRGPFTEAFF.

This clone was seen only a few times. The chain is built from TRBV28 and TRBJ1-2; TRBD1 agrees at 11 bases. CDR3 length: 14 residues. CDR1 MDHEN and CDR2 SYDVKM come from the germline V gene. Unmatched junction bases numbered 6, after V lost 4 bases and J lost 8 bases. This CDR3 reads CASSSGQGVGGYTF. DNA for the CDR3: TGTGCCAGCAGTTCGGGACAGGGGGTCGGAGGCTACACCTTC.